Presented here are 2 T cell receptor beta chains from one specimen sequenced in a study of T cells in Graves' hyperthyroidism and ophthalmopathy. RNA transcripts yielded amplified TCR beta CDR3 regions. First-round RT-PCR of the TCR CDR3 relied on the HTBI primer set. TCRdb redid the calling of the multiplex PCR reads with MiXCR, one entry per CDR3 protein. The sample holds about 570,000 distinct CDR3 sequences, around 45% seen once. The sequenced material came from peripheral blood or thyroid tissue (not recorded which). The receptors were gathered from an adult woman with Graves' disease, either hyperthyroidism or ophthalmopathy (not recorded which).

V gene TRBV12-3 or TRBV12-4 combines with J gene TRBJ1-1; D is unclear. The CDR3 spans 9 residues. The V end lost 1 base, the J end lost 13 bases, and 4 bases lay between the germline ends. The CDR3 loop is CASSLEGFF. CDR3 sequence (DNA): TGTGCCAGCAGTTTAGAGGGTTTCTTT.

This clonotype was observed a handful of times. The gene calls are TRBV10-3 and TRBJ1-2; D perhaps matches TRBD1 (5 bases). The CDR3 is 16 residues long. The V gene's germline CDR1 is ENHRY and CDR2 SYGVKD. V was trimmed by 3 bases and J by 4 bases, leaving 18 bases between them. The CDR3 loop is CAISDGLGSRGYGYTF. The DNA of the CDR3 is TGTGCCATCAGTGACGGGCTTGGGTCGAGGGGCTATGGCTACACCTTC.